One and the same sample provided the 17 T cell receptor beta chains below, sequenced in a study of blood T cells in healthy people across ages. Combining a sample-barcoded 5' primer with a J-beta primer mix, a second PCR ran for about 6 to 12 cycles. TCRdb re-analysed the 5' RACE reads in MiXCR, keeping a single row per CDR3 protein. The sample includes about 900,000 distinct CDR3 sequences, approximately 65% of them seen just once. The sample consisted of blood. These receptors all stem from a man aged 25-40 years in good health.

The chain uses TRBV20-1 and TRBJ2-2; D uncertain. The CDR3 is 12 residues long. V was shortened by 5 bases and J by 6 bases, with 10 bases between the two germline ends. CDR1 is DFQATT and CDR2 is SNEGSKA in the germline V gene (reference sequence). For the CDR3, the DNA is TGCAGTGCTCCTGAGCTGGCCGGGGAGCTGTTTTTT. Protein product: CSAPELAGELFF.

The CDR3 nucleotides are TGTGCCAGCAGTCCGGGACAGGGTACACCCGGGGAGCTGTTTTTT. Translating gives CASSPGQGTPGELFF. The V and J genes are TRBV6-6 and TRBJ2-2, with 9 bases matching TRBD1. This CDR3 spans 15 amino acids. Germline V gene lookup returns CDR1 MNHNY and CDR2 SVGAGI (reference sequence). The junction had 7 bases not matched to a gene; V was cut back by 5 bases and J by 6 bases.

The J gene is TRBJ2-5, the V gene TRBV6-5; 9 nucleotides line up with TRBD1. The better agreement between TRBJ2-7 and the DNA end casts doubt on the J call. This CDR3 region has 16 residues. The germline CDR1 and CDR2 sequences are MNHEY and SVGAGI. The chain's CDR3 is CASRGLAGTGNYEQYF. The CDR3, as DNA: TGTGCCAGCAGGGGCTTAGCCGGGACAGGGAACTACGAGCAGTACTTC.

This clonotype was seen more than once but under ten times. This rearrangement joins TRBV4-2 to TRBJ1-1; unclear D gene. From germline, CDR1 is LGHNA and CDR2 YNFKEQ. The CDR3 is 14 residues long. V gave up 5 bases and J gave up 5 bases, with 15 bases separating them. The CDR3 DNA sequence: TGTGCCAGCAGCTTGGCCGGTGCTGGGACTGAAGCTTTCTTT. Its translation: CASSLAGAGTEAFF.

The chain employs TRBV12-3 or TRBV12-4 and TRBJ2-1; 10 bases match TRBD2. J lost 4 bases, V lost 5 bases, and 5 bases had no gene match. This CDR3 region has 15 residues. This CDR3 reads CASSVLSGGYNEQFF. CDR3 nucleotide sequence: TGTGCCAGCAGTGTCCTTAGCGGGGGGTACAATGAGCAGTTCTTC.

This clonotype showed up just a few times. The chain combines TRBV5-6 with TRBJ1-6; 7 bases are a match to TRBD1. The CDR3 is made up of 14 amino acids. Losses at the gene ends were 0 bases for V and 10 bases for J; bases not matched to a gene: 4. The V gene's germline CDR1 is SGHDT and CDR2 YYEEEE. The CDR3 nucleotides are TGTGCCAGCAGCTTGGGACAGGGAAGATCACCCCTCCACTTT. It codes for CASSLGQGRSPLHF.

This clonotype appeared once. The V gene is TRBV20-1, the J gene TRBJ2-7, with unresolved D. The J call is uncertain, as TRBJ2-5 better fits the DNA end. This CDR3 comprises 10 residues. Germline V gives CDR1 DFQATT, CDR2 SNEGSKA (reference sequence). The CDR3 protein is CSAEAETQYF. The CDR3 DNA sequence: TGCAGTGCTGAGGCGGAGACCCAGTACTTC.

The chain links TRBV5-1 to TRBJ2-1; D may correspond to TRBD1 or TRBD2 (5 bases each). The V gene lost 3 bases and the J gene lost 10 bases, with 17 bases spanning the gap. The CDR3 has 14 amino acids. Per the germline V gene, CDR1 is SGHRS and CDR2 is YFSETQ. CDR3 nucleotides: TGCGCCAGCAGCTGGCGGACGGGGCTCGAGGAGCAGTTCTTC. Translating it yields CASSWRTGLEEQFF.

This clonotype was seen just once. A read error may produce the germline difference seen at one junction end. V and J are TRBV27 and TRBJ1-4; perhaps TRBD1 as D (5 bases). The CDR3 is 14 residues long. CDR1 is MNHEY, CDR2 SMNVEV, per germline (reference sequence). For the CDR3, the DNA is TGTGCCGGCAGTTTCCGGGGGTTGAGGGAAAAACTGTTTTTT. The encoded protein is CAGSFRGLREKLFF.

The chain carries TRBV9 and TRBJ2-7, with D possibly TRBD1 on 6 matching bases. Germline CDR1 is SGDLS and CDR2 is YYNGEE. Deletions cut 4 bases from V and 0 bases from J, with 11 bases between. This CDR3 has 14 residues. The CDR3 sequence is CASSQGHSSYEQYF. Here the CDR3 DNA reads TGTGCCAGCAGCCAGGGACATAGCTCCTACGAGCAGTACTTC.

J is TRBJ2-5 and V is TRBV7-3; D possibly corresponds to TRBD2 (5 bases). V shed 5 bases and J shed 3 bases, with 10 bases lying between them. The germline V gene has CDR1 SGHTA and CDR2 FQGTGA. The CDR3 is 13 amino acids. The CDR3 spells CASSPTRKETQYF. Written as DNA, the CDR3 is TGTGCCAGCAGCCCTACTAGGAAAGAGACCCAGTACTTC.

Many counts were recorded for this clonotype. This chain uses TRBV27 with TRBJ2-7; D is unresolved. Germline-derived CDR1 and CDR2 are MNHEY and SMNVEV (reference sequence). The CDR3 has 10 amino acids. V gave up 8 bases and J gave up 2 bases, with 4 bases separating them. The CDR3 coding sequence is TGTGCCAGCGGAACCTACGAGCAGTACTTC. Protein product: CASGTYEQYF.

Only one count was recorded for this clonotype. V is TRBV7-2 and J is TRBJ2-3, with 7 positions matching TRBD2. This CDR3 spans 15 amino acids. Germline V gene sequence: CDR1 SGHTA, CDR2 FQGNSA. Germline trimming cut 9 bases from V and 4 bases from J; bases unmatched to any gene: 13. CDR3 protein: CASERAGVLSDTQYF. CDR3 nucleotide sequence: TGTGCCAGTGAGCGGGCGGGGGTTTTATCAGATACGCAGTATTTT.

The chain combines TRBV20-1 with TRBJ2-4; D uncertain. The end of the DNA is better explained by TRBJ2-7, so the J call may be wrong. The CDR3 is made up of 11 amino acids. CDR1 is DFQATT and CDR2 is SNEGSKA in the germline V gene (reference sequence). The chain's CDR3 is CSARGVYEQYF. In DNA, the CDR3 is TGCAGTGCTAGAGGGGTGTACGAGCAGTACTTC.

This clonotype has a handful of counts. V usage is TRBV9 and J usage is TRBJ1-2; TRBD1 might be the D (5 bases). The germline V and J ends were trimmed by 4 bases and 4 bases, with 11 bases remaining between them. Germline loops: CDR1 SGDLS, CDR2 YYNGEE. This CDR3 contains 13 residues. CDR3 residues: CASSTTDTYGYTF. Written as DNA, the CDR3 is TGTGCCAGCAGCACTACGGACACCTATGGCTACACCTTC.

CDR3 nucleotide sequence: TGCAGTGCCAGTCAACCAAATACGCAGTATTTT. It is translated as CSASQPNTQYF. The V gene is TRBV20-1, the J gene TRBJ2-3; D gene ambiguous. The CDR3 sequence is 11 residues long. V shed 6 bases and J shed 7 bases, with 11 bases lying between them. Germline CDR1 DFQATT, CDR2 SNEGSKA (reference sequence).

The chain joins TRBV20-1 to TRBJ1-1, with a possible D match to TRBD1 (6 bases). Trimming shortened V by 5 bases and J by 2 bases, and 12 bases separated the two germline ends. Germline CDR1 and CDR2: DFQATT and SNEGSKA (reference sequence). The CDR3 is 13 amino acids. The CDR3 sequence: CSASYRANTEAFF. The CDR3 DNA follows: TGCAGTGCTTCCTACAGGGCTAACACTGAAGCTTTCTTT.